The 26 T cell receptor beta chains below were found in one sample sequenced in a study of T cell repertoires in cytomegalovirus infection. In TCRdb, the reads were re-called with MiXCR into one record per CDR3 protein. The sample lists approximately 700,000 distinct CDR3 sequences, 35% to 45% occurring once. The sample comprised PBMCs. Every receptor here comes from a human donor in good health (CMV status not recorded). Some clones in this sample may be carry-over from other donors' samples.

This rearrangement joins TRBV18 to TRBJ2-3, with D possibly matching TRBD2 (6 bases). Germline CDR1 KGHSH, CDR2 LQKENI. V lost 3 bases and J lost 3, with 22 bases in between. The CDR3 contains 18 residues. CDR3 DNA: TGTGCCAGCTCACCCGGCACCGGCGTAAACAGCGGGACAGATACGCAGTATTTT. Protein sequence: CASSPGTGVNSGTDTQYF.

On this clonotype: At one end the junction does not follow the germline gene, possibly because of a read error. The chain employs TRBV28 and TRBJ1-1, with D unclear. CDR3 length equals 13 residues. Germline CDR1 and CDR2: MDHEN and SYDVKM. CDR3 nucleotide sequence: TGTGCCAGCAGTCTCCGAGCGAACGCTGAAGCTTTCTTT. Residues: CASSLRANAEAFF.

The rearrangement joins TRBV7-9 to TRBJ2-2; tentatively, D is TRBD2 (5 bases). Germline lookup yields CDR1 SEHNR and CDR2 FQNEAQ (reference sequence). The CDR3 sequence is 16 residues long. V dropped 2 bases and J dropped 4 bases, with 14 bases sitting between them. CDR3 amino acids: CASSLRTESPTGELFF. CDR3 nucleotides: TGTGCCAGCAGCTTAAGGACTGAGAGCCCCACCGGGGAGCTGTTTTTT.

This clonotype was detected a few times. This CDR3 reads CASSLRQGGFASQTQYF. Here the CDR3 DNA reads TGTGCCAGCAGCTTACGCCAAGGCGGCTTCGCAAGTCAGACCCAGTACTTC. The chain joins TRBV7-9 to TRBJ2-5; the D is unclear. CDR1 is SEHNR and CDR2 is FQNEAQ in the germline V gene (reference sequence). V shed 2 bases and J shed 6 bases, with 22 bases lying between them. This CDR3 region has 17 residues.

The V call is TRBV9, the J call TRBJ2-1; D is perhaps TRBD2 (7 bases). The CDR3 is made up of 15 amino acids. Germline assignment: CDR1 SGDLS and CDR2 YYNGEE. V lost 4 bases, J lost 6 bases, and 17 bases lay in between. The CDR3 bases are TGTGCCAGCAGCCCCCGGGGGGCCTGGGGCAATGAGCAGTTCTTC. It is translated as CASSPRGAWGNEQFF.

The chain joins TRBV7-8 to TRBJ1-5; perhaps TRBD1 as D (5 bases). The CDR3 is 14 amino acids. Germline V CDR1 and CDR2: SGHVS, FQNEAQ. Trimming took 1 base from V and 8 from J, leaving 12 bases between them. This CDR3 reads CASSLVGDFEPQHF. The CDR3 nucleotides read TGTGCCAGCAGCTTAGTAGGGGACTTCGAGCCCCAGCATTTT.

CDR3 residues: CASSTPGDGGLEQYF. CDR3 DNA: TGTGCCAGCAGCACCCCTGGGGACGGGGGGCTCGAGCAGTACTTC. This rearrangement joins TRBV28 to TRBJ2-7, with D perhaps matching TRBD2 (7 bases). V was cut by 6 bases and J by 6 bases, with 21 bases left in between. Germline V gene lookup returns CDR1 MDHEN and CDR2 SYDVKM. The CDR3 is made up of 15 amino acids.

This CDR3 reads CSARSDSLGASYEQYF. The CDR3 nucleotides read TGCAGTGCTAGATCGGACTCCCTAGGGGCCTCCTACGAGCAGTACTTC. The rearrangement joins TRBV20-1 to TRBJ2-7; D may match TRBD1 or TRBD2 (5 bases each). CDR1 DFQATT and CDR2 SNEGSKA come from the germline V gene (reference sequence). The V and J ends lost 2 bases and 0 bases respectively, with 17 bases between them. This CDR3 has 16 residues.

This clonotype was found a few times. This rearrangement joins TRBV5-4 to TRBJ1-3; D perhaps matches TRBD1 (5 bases). V was shortened by 0 bases and J by 3 bases, with 13 bases between the two germline ends. This CDR3 contains 16 residues. Germline V gives CDR1 SGHNT, CDR2 YYREEE (reference sequence). DNA for the CDR3: TGTGCCAGCAGCTTGGTCGGCAGGGAAGGTGGAAACACCATATATTTT. This translates into CASSLVGREGGNTIYF.

In its sample, this clonotype was seen many times. The V call is TRBV7-2, the J call TRBJ1-1; D call uncertain. Germline-derived CDR1 and CDR2 are SGHTA and FQGNSA. V was pared by 1 base and J by 1 base, with 7 bases between. The CDR3 is 14 amino acids. The CDR3 DNA is TGTGCCAGCAGCTTAGGGGGTAGGAACACTGAAGCTTTCTTT. Translated: CASSLGGRNTEAFF.

Notes on this clonotype: Germline and junction disagree at one end, which may indicate a read error. The genes are TRBV28 and TRBJ2-2; TRBD2 is a possible D gene (5 bases). The CDR3 consists of 15 residues. Per the germline V gene, CDR1 is MDHEN and CDR2 is SYDVKM. The CDR3 spells CASSFLGTLPGKLFF. In DNA, the CDR3 is TGTGCCAGCAGTTTCCTCGGAACCCTCCCCGGGAAGCTGTTTTTT.

This clonotype was detected only a few times. The chain is built from TRBV6-1 and TRBJ1-1; tentative D call: TRBD1 (6 bases). The germline gives CDR1 MNHNS, CDR2 SASEGT. Trimming left V 3 bases short and J 11 bases short, with 16 bases between. The CDR3 is made up of 13 amino acids. The CDR3 reads CASSERQVGAAFF. CDR3 sequence (DNA): TGTGCCAGCAGTGAGCGACAGGTTGGGGCGGCTTTCTTT.

This chain joins TRBV5-1 and TRBJ1-5, with D perhaps TRBD1 (5 bases). From germline, CDR1 is SGHRS and CDR2 YFSETQ. This CDR3 region has 15 residues. V was clipped by 4 bases and J by 1 base, with 12 bases between them. Written as DNA, the CDR3 is TGCGCCAGCAGCCCCGGCGGGGCGAGCAATCAGCCCCAGCATTTT. Translation: CASSPGGASNQPQHF.

This clonotype occurred a few times. The rearrangement uses TRBV10-3 and TRBJ1-2; possible D gene TRBD1, 5 bases. CDR1 and CDR2 (germline): ENHRY, SYGVKD. There are 15 residues in the CDR3. V lost 2 bases and J 8 bases, leaving 18 bases between the germline ends. The CDR3 DNA sequence: TGTGCCATCAGTGAGACTATGGCAGGGAGTAAGGGCTACACCTTC. This sequence encodes CAISETMAGSKGYTF.

This clonotype came up a few times. V and J are TRBV25-1 and TRBJ2-7; no reliable D call. Germline values: CDR1 MGHDK, CDR2 SYGVNS. This CDR3 has 14 amino acids. V was trimmed by 2 bases and J by 2 bases, leaving 10 bases between them. CDR3 protein: CASSELYSTYEQYF. Here the CDR3 DNA reads TGTGCCAGCAGTGAACTCTATAGTACCTACGAGCAGTACTTC.

This clonotype was seen ten or more times. The rearrangement uses TRBV7-6 and TRBJ2-7; 11 bases map to TRBD2. This CDR3 comprises 20 residues. CDR1 SGHVS and CDR2 FNYEAQ come from the germline V gene. J lost 7 bases, V lost 4 bases, and 24 bases had no gene match. The CDR3 loop is CASSSQILAGATPRAFEQYF. DNA for the CDR3: TGTGCCAGCAGCTCCCAAATACTAGCGGGGGCGACCCCGCGGGCCTTTGAGCAGTACTTC.

This clonotype was detected many times. In nucleotides, the CDR3 is TGTGCCAGCGGCAGGGGAGCGGGAGCCTACGAGCAGTACTTC. Protein product: CASGRGAGAYEQYF. V is TRBV7-2 and J is TRBJ2-7; 8 positions agree with TRBD2. The CDR3 loop spans 14 amino acids. From germline, CDR1 is SGHTA and CDR2 FQGNSA. V was pared by 8 bases and J by 2 bases, with 8 bases of the junction left unmatched.

The chain carries TRBV27 and TRBJ2-1; 11 bases match TRBD1. Germline trimming cut 6 bases from V and 12 bases from J; bases unmatched to any gene: 13. The germline V gene has CDR1 MNHEY and CDR2 SMNVEV (reference sequence). The CDR3 is 15 amino acids. In nucleotides, the CDR3 is TGTGCCAGCAGGCGCGTTGGACAGGGGGCGCCATGGCAGTTCTTC. Its protein product is CASRRVGQGAPWQFF.

This chain links TRBV28 with TRBJ2-3, with 9 bases that match TRBD1. The CDR3 extends over 14 amino acids. Germline V lookup: CDR1 MDHEN, CDR2 SYDVKM. The V segment lost 8 bases and the J segment 6 bases; nucleotides outside the gene matches: 9. As DNA, the CDR3 is TGTGCCAGCGGGATAGACAGGGGGATGGATACGCAGTATTTT. This translates into CASGIDRGMDTQYF.

This chain links TRBV6-1 with TRBJ2-3; tentative D call: TRBD2 (5 bases). Germline lookup yields CDR1 MNHNS and CDR2 SASEGT. CDR3 length: 17 amino acids. CDR3 loop: CSTHEATRSTSTDTQYF. As DNA, the CDR3 is TGTTCCACACACGAGGCCACTAGATCAACTAGCACAGATACGCAGTATTTT.

This clonotype has a count of ten or more. This chain uses TRBV7-2 with TRBJ2-4; 8 nucleotides align to TRBD1. The CDR3 has 14 amino acids. Trimming cost V 1 base and J 7 bases; bases outside gene matches: 3. Germline CDR1 SGHTA, CDR2 FQGNSA. DNA for the CDR3: TGTGCCAGCAGCTTAGATCAGGGGGCGAACATTCAGTACTTC. It encodes CASSLDQGANIQYF.

Points on this clonotype: A junction boundary mismatches the germline segment, possibly from a read error. The rearrangement uses TRBV10-3 and TRBJ2-3; a weak D match, TRBD2 (5 bases). Germline assignment: CDR1 ENHRY and CDR2 SYGVKD. This CDR3 has 16 residues. The CDR3: CVISESTGGRTDTQYF. CDR3 sequence (DNA): TGTGTCATCAGTGAGTCGACGGGCGGGCGCACAGATACGCAGTATTTT.

The chain employs TRBV30 and TRBJ1-2; tentative D call: TRBD1 (5 bases). The germline V gene has CDR1 GTSNPN and CDR2 SVGIG (reference sequence). The CDR3 is 14 amino acids. V was shortened by 1 base and J by 4 bases, with 13 bases between the two germline ends. This CDR3 reads CAWSAPGGRYGYTF. The CDR3 coding sequence is TGTGCCTGGAGTGCCCCGGGGGGACGCTATGGCTACACCTTC.

This clonotype showed up just once. The chain employs TRBV27 and TRBJ1-2; possibly TRBD1 for D (5 bases). Trimming removed 7 bases from V and 3 bases from J, with 12 bases in between. Germline V gene lookup returns CDR1 MNHEY and CDR2 SMNVEV (reference sequence). The CDR3 consists of 13 residues. CDR3: CASTQAGDYGYTF. As DNA, the CDR3 is TGTGCCAGCACCCAGGCGGGGGACTATGGCTACACCTTC.

The chain uses TRBV4-1 and TRBJ1-5; TRBD1 aligns across 8 bases. Germline assignment: CDR1 MGHRA and CDR2 YSYEKL. This CDR3 comprises 18 residues. J gave up 2 bases and V 1 base, and 10 bases lay outside the gene matches. The CDR3 reads CASSQVGRRGLGNQPQHF. CDR3 DNA sequence: TGCGCCAGCAGCCAAGTCGGGCGCAGGGGGCTTGGCAATCAGCCCCAGCATTTT.

The CDR3 DNA reads as TGTGCCAGCAGTTACGAAGCGGGAGAAAGGTGGAATGAGCAGTTCTTC. Its protein product is CASSYEAGERWNEQFF. The chain is built from TRBV6-2 or TRBV6-3 and TRBJ2-1; 8 bases line up with TRBD2. This CDR3 comprises 16 residues. V shed 2 bases, J shed 7 bases, and the junction held 10 bases outside the gene matches. Germline V gives CDR1 MNHEY, CDR2 SVGEGT.